The following is a T cell receptor (beta chain) sequence with its context. Antigen unknown. The CDR3 runs to 20 residues. CDR1 is SGHTA, CDR2 FQGTGA, per germline. Trimming cost V 1 base and J 2 bases; bases outside gene matches: 8. For unsorted samples, genomic DNA was extracted from tens of millions of PBMCs. These data belong to a study of shared clonotypes between healthy human individuals. On the study more broadly: A couple of women and three men aged 18 to 49 served as donors. Study-level points and caveats: Enrolling few donors narrowed the genetic and exposure-history diversity that was represented. Blood was the only sampled material, and tissue repertoires likely differ.

Profiling relied on immunoSEQ multiplex PCR, and the TCRdb table lists in-frame clones only, not all of them. This sample has roughly 500,000 clones; 76% occur once, and the top ten carry under 15%. The gene calls are TRBV7-3 and TRBJ2-1; 16 bases fit TRBD2. The sequence was obtained from a woman aged 40 to 55 in good health. Some clones in this sample may be carry-over from other donors' samples. The material sequenced was PBMCs. CDR3 amino acids: CASSLRGLAGGPEPYNEQFF. The CDR3 DNA follows: TGTGCCAGCAGCTTAAGGGGACTAGCGGGAGGGCCAGAACCCTACAATGAGCAGTTCTTC.